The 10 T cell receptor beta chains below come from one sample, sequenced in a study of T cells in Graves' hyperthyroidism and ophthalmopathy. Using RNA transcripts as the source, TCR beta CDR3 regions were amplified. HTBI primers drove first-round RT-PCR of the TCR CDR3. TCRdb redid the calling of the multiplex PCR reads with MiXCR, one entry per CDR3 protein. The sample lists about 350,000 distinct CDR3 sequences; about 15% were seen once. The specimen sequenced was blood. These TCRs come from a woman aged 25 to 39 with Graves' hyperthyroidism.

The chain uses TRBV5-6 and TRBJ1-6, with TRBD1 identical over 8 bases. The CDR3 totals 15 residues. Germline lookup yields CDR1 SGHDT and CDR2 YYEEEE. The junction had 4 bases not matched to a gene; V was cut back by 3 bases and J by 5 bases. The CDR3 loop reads CASSYTGQDNSPLHF. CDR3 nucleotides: TGTGCCAGCAGCTATACGGGACAGGATAATTCACCCCTCCACTTT.

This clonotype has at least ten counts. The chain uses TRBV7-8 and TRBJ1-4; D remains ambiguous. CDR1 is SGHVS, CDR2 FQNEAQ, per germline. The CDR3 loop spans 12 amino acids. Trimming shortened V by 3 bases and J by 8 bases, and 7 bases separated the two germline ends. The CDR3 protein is CASSLGSEKLFF. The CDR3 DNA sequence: TGTGCCAGCAGCTTGGGGAGCGAAAAACTGTTTTTT.

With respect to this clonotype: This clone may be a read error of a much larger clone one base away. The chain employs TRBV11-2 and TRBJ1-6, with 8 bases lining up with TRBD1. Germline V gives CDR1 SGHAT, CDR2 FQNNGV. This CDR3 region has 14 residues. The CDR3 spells CASGMTGENSPLRF. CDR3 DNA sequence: TGTGCCAGCGGGATGACAGGGGAGAATTCACCCCTCCGCTTT.

The chain's CDR3 is CASSLNTMTNEKLFF. The DNA for the CDR3 is TGTGCCAGCAGCTTAAATACAATGACTAATGAAAAACTGTTTTTT. This chain joins TRBV7-2 and TRBJ1-4; D uncertain. The CDR3 runs 15 residues. V lost 2 bases and J lost 2, with 9 bases in between. Looked up from germline, CDR1 is SGHTA and CDR2 is FQGNSA.

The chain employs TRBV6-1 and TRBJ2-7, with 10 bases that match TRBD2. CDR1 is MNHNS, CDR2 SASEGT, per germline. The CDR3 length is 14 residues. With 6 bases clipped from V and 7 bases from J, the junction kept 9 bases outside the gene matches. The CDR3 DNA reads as TGTGCCAGCAGACCACCGGGACTAGCGAGTGAGCAGTACTTC. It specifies CASRPPGLASEQYF.

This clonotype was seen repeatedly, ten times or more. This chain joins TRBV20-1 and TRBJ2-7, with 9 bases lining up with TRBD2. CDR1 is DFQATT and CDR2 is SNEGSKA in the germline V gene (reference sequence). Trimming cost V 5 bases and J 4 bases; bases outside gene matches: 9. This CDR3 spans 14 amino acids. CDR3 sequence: CSAPPLAGRYEQYF. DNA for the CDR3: TGCAGTGCTCCCCCCCTAGCGGGAAGGTACGAGCAGTACTTC.

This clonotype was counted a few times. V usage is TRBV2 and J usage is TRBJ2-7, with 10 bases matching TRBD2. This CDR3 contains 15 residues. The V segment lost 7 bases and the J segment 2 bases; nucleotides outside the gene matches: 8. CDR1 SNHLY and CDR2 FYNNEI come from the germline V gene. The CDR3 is CASTPPLAGAYEQYF. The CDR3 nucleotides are TGTGCCAGCACCCCTCCCCTAGCGGGAGCCTACGAGCAGTACTTC.

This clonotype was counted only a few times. The CDR3 DNA follows: TGTGCCTGGACCAGAACAGGGGGGCAATCACCCCTCCACTTT. Amino acid sequence: CAWTRTGGQSPLHF. The chain has TRBV30 and TRBJ1-6, with 8 bases that match TRBD1. CDR1 GTSNPN and CDR2 SVGIG come from the germline V gene (reference sequence). V lost 4 bases, J lost 10 bases, and 9 bases stayed unmatched. There are 14 residues in the CDR3.

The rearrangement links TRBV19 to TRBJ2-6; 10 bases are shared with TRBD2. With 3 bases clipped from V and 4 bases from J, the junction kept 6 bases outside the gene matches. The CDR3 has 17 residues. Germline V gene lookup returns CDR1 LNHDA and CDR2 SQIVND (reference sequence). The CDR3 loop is CASSISGRAPGANVLTF. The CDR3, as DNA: TGTGCCAGTAGTATCAGCGGGAGGGCCCCCGGGGCCAACGTCCTGACTTTC. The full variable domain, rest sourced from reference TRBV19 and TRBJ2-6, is DGGITQSPKYLFRKEGQNVTLSCEQNLNHDAMYWYRQDPGQGLRLIYYSQIVNDFQKGDIAEGYSVSREKKESFPLTVTSAQKNPTAFYLCASSISGRAPGANVLTFGAGSRLTVL.

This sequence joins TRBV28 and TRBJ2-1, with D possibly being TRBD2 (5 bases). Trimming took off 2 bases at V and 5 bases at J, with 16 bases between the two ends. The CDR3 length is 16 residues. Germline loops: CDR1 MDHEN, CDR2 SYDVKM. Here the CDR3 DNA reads TGTGCCAGCAGTTTACCAAACTACCAGCGGAACAATGAGCAGTTCTTC. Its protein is CASSLPNYQRNNEQFF. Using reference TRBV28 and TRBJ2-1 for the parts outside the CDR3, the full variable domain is DVKVTQSSRYLVKRTGEKVFLECVQDMDHENMFWYRQDPGLGLRLIYFSYDVKMKEKGDIPEGYSVSREKKERFSLILESASTNQTSMYLCASSLPNYQRNNEQFFGPGTRLTVL.